The clone carrying this T cell receptor (beta chain) was detected many times. Its antigen is as yet unknown. Constant-region reverse primers amplified full-length variable regions, followed by semi-nested Nested Universal Primer A PCR. TCRdb processed the 5' RACE reads anew with MiXCR; each CDR3 protein has one entry. The sample contains about 53,000 distinct CDR3 sequences, over 20% of which appear only once. The CDR3 contains 15 residues. V dropped 6 bases and J dropped 5 bases, with 18 bases sitting between them. The V gene's germline CDR1 is MNHEY and CDR2 SVGEGT. Whole-study findings and limits: Larger-cohort validation covered only one TCR beta V-J rearrangement.

The source is a female donor with breast cancer. The chain is built from TRBV6-2 or TRBV6-3 and TRBJ2-3; D not resolved. Specimen: tumor-infiltrating naive CD4+ T cells sorted from the breast tumor. This sample's subset: naive CD4+ T cells, CD4+CD45RA+CD25-. The chain's CDR3 is CASRLQPLPRDTQYF. DNA of the CDR3: TGTGCCAGCAGGCTTCAGCCACTCCCACGAGATACGCAGTATTTT.